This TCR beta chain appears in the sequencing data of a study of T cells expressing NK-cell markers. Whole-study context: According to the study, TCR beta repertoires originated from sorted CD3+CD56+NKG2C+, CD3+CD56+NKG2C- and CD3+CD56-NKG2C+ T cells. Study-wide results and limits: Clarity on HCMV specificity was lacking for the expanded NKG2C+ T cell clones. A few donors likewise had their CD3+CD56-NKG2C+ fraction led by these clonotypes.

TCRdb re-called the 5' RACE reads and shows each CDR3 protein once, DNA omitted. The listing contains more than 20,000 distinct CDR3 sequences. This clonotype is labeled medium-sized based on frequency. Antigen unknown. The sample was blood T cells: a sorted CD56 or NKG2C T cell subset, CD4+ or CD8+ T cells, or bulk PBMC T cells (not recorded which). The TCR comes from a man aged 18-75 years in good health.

The CDR3 here is CAWSPGGRGSDTQYF. The gene calls are TRBV30 and TRBJ2-3; TCRdb reports TRBD1, a call that lacks DNA to check it against. The CDR3 contains 15 residues. Germline CDR1 GTSNPN, CDR2 SVGIG (reference sequence).